This T cell receptor beta chain was obtained from a study of T cell responses to AZD1222 COVID-19 vaccine. Whole-study findings and limits: Reports indicate that nearly half of spike-specific TCRs are directed at unmutated variant regions. Vaccine-associated CD4 TCRs ranged over spike, dominating at 160-218 and 743-854.

V was cut by 7 bases and J by 6 bases, with 21 bases left in between. CDR1 is MNHEY and CDR2 is SMNVEV in the germline V gene (reference sequence). The CDR3 covers 15 residues. The protocol was immunoSEQ multiplex PCR, while the TCRdb copy is restricted to in-frame clones and leaves out a portion. The sample yields some 80,000 clones, roughly 86% seen once. In regard to this clone: Its cognate antigen is unknown.

The sequencing here drew on peripheral blood, taken on day 0 of AZD1222 vaccination. The chain couples TRBV27 to TRBJ1-2, with D unresolved. The sequence was obtained from an adult in good health. The CDR3 protein is CASTLAWPPWDGYTF. CDR3 sequence (DNA): TGTGCCAGCACCTTGGCTTGGCCTCCATGGGATGGCTACACCTTC.